The 27 T cell receptor beta chains below all came from one sample that was sequenced in a study of control samples from healthy donors and cancer patients. Sequencing was performed with immunoSEQ multiplex PCR; in TCRdb, only in-frame clones are kept and a portion is missing. The sample lists some 170,000 clones; around 94% were seen once. Sample: PBMCs. The receptors come from a man in his sixties with colorectal cancer.

The CDR3 DNA follows: TGTGCCAGCAGCCCTGGGACTAGCGGGGGGCAAGAGACCCAGTACTTC. The encoded protein is CASSPGTSGGQETQYF. The chain employs TRBV9 and TRBJ2-5, with 15 bases that match TRBD2. This CDR3 is built from 16 residues. With V trimmed by 4 bases and J by 2 bases, 3 bases remained unmatched. CDR1 SGDLS and CDR2 YYNGEE come from the germline V gene.

The V and J genes are TRBV19 and TRBJ1-3; TRBD1 is a possible D gene (6 bases). Germline V gene sequence: CDR1 LNHDA, CDR2 SQIVND (reference sequence). The CDR3 is made up of 15 amino acids. V lost 5 bases, J lost 4 bases, and 15 bases lay in between. The CDR3 sequence: CASSVGGLGGNTIYF. As DNA, the CDR3 is TGTGCCAGTAGTGTCGGGGGCCTGGGGGGAAACACCATATATTTT.

The chain has TRBV20-1 and TRBJ2-5; a weak D match, TRBD2 (5 bases). Per the germline V gene, CDR1 is DFQATT and CDR2 is SNEGSKA (reference sequence). The CDR3 contains 10 residues. The germline V and J ends were trimmed by 7 bases and 10 bases, with 13 bases remaining between them. This CDR3 reads CSGVVGNQYF. DNA for the CDR3: TGCAGTGGAGTGGTCGGGAACCAGTACTTC.

The chain has TRBV7-9 and TRBJ1-1; D remains unclear. The V and J ends lost 2 bases and 6 bases respectively, with 10 bases between them. CDR1 SEHNR and CDR2 FQNEAQ come from the germline V gene (reference sequence). The CDR3 has 13 residues. CDR3 protein: CASSLREWAEAFF. CDR3 sequence (DNA): TGTGCCAGCAGCTTAAGGGAATGGGCTGAAGCTTTCTTT. Full variable domain (missing parts from reference TRBV7-9 and TRBJ1-1): DTGVSQNPRHKITKRGQNVTFRCDPISEHNRLYWYRQTLGQGPEFLTYFQNEAQLEKSRLLSDRFSAERPKGSFSTLEIQRTEQGDSAMYLCASSLREWAEAFFGQGTRLTVV.

The V and J genes are TRBV6-5 and TRBJ1-1; D not certain. V lost 4 bases to trimming and J lost 1 base, with 10 bases between them. In germline, CDR1 is MNHEY, CDR2 SVGAGI. There are 14 residues in the CDR3. The chain's CDR3 is CASSFSHTNTEAFF. The CDR3 DNA follows: TGTGCCAGCAGTTTTTCTCATACGAACACTGAAGCTTTCTTT.

The rearrangement uses TRBV7-8 and TRBJ1-5; 7 nucleotides align to TRBD1. Trimming cost V 3 bases and J 0 bases; bases outside gene matches: 11. CDR3 length: 18 amino acids. In germline, CDR1 is SGHVS, CDR2 FQNEAQ. The chain's CDR3 is CASSLISQGDYSNQPQHF. The CDR3 nucleotides are TGTGCCAGCAGCTTGATCAGCCAGGGGGATTATAGCAATCAGCCCCAGCATTTT.

The gene calls are TRBV3-1 (or the pseudogene TRBV3-2) and TRBJ1-2; possible D gene TRBD1, 5 bases. This CDR3 has 17 residues. Germline V gene lookup returns CDR1 LGHDT and CDR2 YNNKEL (reference sequence). Trimming took off 6 bases at V and 1 base at J, with 21 bases between the two ends. The CDR3 coding sequence is TGTGCCAGCAGTCCCCGACAGCGCATAGCCCTTAACTATGGCTACACCTTC. It translates to CASSPRQRIALNYGYTF.

The chain carries TRBV3-1 (or the pseudogene TRBV3-2) and TRBJ2-6; no definite D call. The CDR3 totals 14 residues. CDR1 and CDR2 (germline): LGHDT, YNNKEL (reference sequence). V was pared by 1 base and J by 4 bases, with 5 bases between. The CDR3 DNA reads as TGTGCCAGCAGCCAAGGGCACGGGGCCAACGTCCTGACTTTC. Translated, it gives CASSQGHGANVLTF.

This clone was found once. The V gene is TRBV5-1, the J gene TRBJ2-7, with D tentatively TRBD1 or TRBD2 (5 bases each). The CDR3 covers 14 residues. V was shortened by 1 base and J by 2 bases, with 10 bases between the two germline ends. Germline assignment: CDR1 SGHRS and CDR2 YFSETQ. CDR3 coding DNA: TGCGCCAGCAGCTTGAAGGGACGGGCCTACGAGCAGTACTTC. This codes for CASSLKGRAYEQYF.

This clone came up once. This chain links TRBV6-5 with TRBJ2-7; D is unresolved. The CDR3 has 14 residues. Germline V CDR1 and CDR2: MNHEY, SVGAGI. V lost 6 bases and J 2 bases, leaving 14 bases between the germline ends. CDR3 amino acids: CASSRDPLAYEQYF. CDR3 nucleotides: TGTGCCAGCAGCCGAGACCCGCTGGCCTACGAGCAGTACTTC.

The V gene is TRBV30, the J gene TRBJ1-4; D is undetermined. The CDR3 is 13 amino acids. Trimming stripped 6 bases from V and 2 bases from J, with 10 bases between. Germline V gene sequence: CDR1 GTSNPN, CDR2 SVGIG (reference sequence). The CDR3 DNA is TGTGCCTGCCTGAGAGGGACTAATGAAAAACTGTTTTTT. This translates into CACLRGTNEKLFF.

DNA of the CDR3: TGTGCCTGGAGTGAAGGGACAGGGGGATGGACACCCCTCCACTTT. Translated, it gives CAWSEGTGGWTPLHF. The chain has TRBV30 and TRBJ1-6; TRBD1 matches at 11 bases. This CDR3 is 15 amino acids long. CDR1 and CDR2 from the germline V gene are GTSNPN and SVGIG (reference sequence). V shed 1 base, J shed 11 bases, and the junction held 7 bases outside the gene matches.

The chain joins TRBV11-2 to TRBJ2-1; D possibly corresponds to TRBD1 (5 bases). CDR1 SGHAT and CDR2 FQNNGV come from the germline V gene. Trimming stripped 0 bases from V and 10 bases from J, with 10 bases between. The CDR3 length is 13 residues. The CDR3 here is CASSLEDPGEQFF. Here the CDR3 DNA reads TGTGCCAGCAGCTTAGAAGACCCAGGGGAGCAGTTCTTC.

This chain joins TRBV19 and TRBJ1-3; D gene uncertain. V lost 7 bases to trimming and J lost 2 bases, with 12 bases between them. Germline loops: CDR1 LNHDA, CDR2 SQIVND (reference sequence). The CDR3 runs to 14 residues. The CDR3 reads CASNYGQPGNTIYF. Written as DNA, the CDR3 is TGTGCCAGTAATTACGGTCAGCCTGGAAACACCATATATTTT.

The rearrangement links TRBV28 to TRBJ1-6; D is unresolved. The ends were cut back, 6 bases at V and 2 bases at J, with 8 bases in the middle. CDR1 and CDR2 from the germline V gene are MDHEN and SYDVKM. This CDR3 is 14 amino acids long. The CDR3 region is CASRGVTYNSPLHF. For the CDR3, the DNA is TGTGCCAGCAGGGGTGTCACCTATAATTCACCCCTCCACTTT.

The genes are TRBV10-3 and TRBJ1-2; TRBD1 is a possible D gene (5 bases). Germline CDR1 is ENHRY and CDR2 is SYGVKD. Trimming cost V 3 bases and J 6 bases, with 8 bases left between them. The length of the CDR3 is 12 residues. The CDR3 sequence: CAISEADNGYTF. DNA of the CDR3: TGTGCCATCAGTGAAGCGGACAATGGCTACACCTTC.

V usage is TRBV24-1 and J usage is TRBJ2-7; the D is unclear. V shed 6 bases and J shed 0 bases, with 11 bases lying between them. The length of the CDR3 is 14 residues. Per the germline V gene, CDR1 is KGHDR and CDR2 is SFDVKD. The CDR3 region is CATSPRGSSYEQYF. In nucleotides, the CDR3 is TGTGCCACCAGTCCCCGAGGAAGCTCCTACGAGCAGTACTTC.

This chain joins TRBV12-3 or TRBV12-4 and TRBJ1-1; D unresolved. This CDR3 has 13 residues. Trimming left V 6 bases short and J 1 base short, with 9 bases between. This CDR3 is CASSWSKNTEAFF. In DNA form, the CDR3 reads TGTGCCAGCAGCTGGTCAAAGAACACTGAAGCTTTCTTT.

This chain joins TRBV6-5 and TRBJ2-7; a weak D match, TRBD2 (6 bases). The CDR3 consists of 12 residues. Germline CDR1 is MNHEY and CDR2 is SVGAGI. V was cut by 5 bases and J by 6 bases, with 11 bases left in between. The CDR3 spells CASSLRRGEQYF. CDR3 DNA sequence: TGTGCCAGCAGTCTCAGGCGGGGCGAGCAGTACTTC.

The chain has TRBV5-6 and TRBJ1-6, with 10 nucleotides matching TRBD1. Germline lookup yields CDR1 SGHDT and CDR2 YYEEEE. The CDR3 has 15 residues. With V trimmed by 4 bases and J by 10 bases, 8 bases remained unmatched. CDR3 sequence: CASSPGGTGASPLHF. The CDR3 DNA is TGTGCCAGCAGCCCGGGGGGGACAGGGGCGTCACCCCTCCACTTT.

The V call is TRBV5-1, the J call TRBJ1-2; a weak D match, TRBD1 (6 bases). In germline, CDR1 is SGHRS, CDR2 YFSETQ. The V and J ends lost 1 base and 8 bases respectively, with 15 bases between them. The CDR3 length is 14 residues. CDR3 protein: CASSLRLGAQGYTF. Here the CDR3 DNA reads TGCGCCAGCAGCTTGAGATTGGGGGCTCAGGGCTACACCTTC. The whole variable domain, remainder taken from reference TRBV5-1 and TRBJ1-2, is KAGVTQTPRYLIKTRGQQVTLSCSPISGHRSVSWYQQTPGQGLQFLFEYFSETQRNKGNFPGRFSGRQFSNSRSEMNVSTLELGDSALYLCASSLRLGAQGYTFGSGTRLTVV.

This chain links TRBV18 with TRBJ2-2; D might be TRBD1 or TRBD2, each matching 5 bases. V lost 1 base and J lost 5, with 17 bases in between. Germline V gene lookup returns CDR1 KGHSH and CDR2 LQKENI. This CDR3 spans 17 amino acids. CDR3 in amino acids: CASSPQEGTASTGELFF. In DNA, the CDR3 is TGTGCCAGCTCACCACAGGAAGGGACGGCCAGTACCGGGGAGCTGTTTTTT. The whole variable domain, remainder taken from reference TRBV18 and TRBJ2-2, is NAGVMQNPRHLVRRRGQEARLRCSPMKGHSHVYWYRQLPEEGLKFMVYLQKENIIDESGMPKERFSAEFPKEGPSILRIQQVVRGDSAAYFCASSPQEGTASTGELFFGEGSRLTVL.

The rearrangement joins TRBV9 to TRBJ1-1; 9 bases line up with TRBD1. CDR3 length: 15 residues. V lost 0 bases to trimming and J lost 2 bases; unmatched junction nucleotides: 2. CDR1 is SGDLS, CDR2 YYNGEE, per germline. Here the CDR3 DNA reads TGTGCCAGCAGCGTAGGGGGACAGGGAAACACTGAAGCTTTCTTT. Its translation is CASSVGGQGNTEAFF.

The chain has TRBV30 and TRBJ1-6; 7 nucleotides match TRBD1. CDR1 is GTSNPN and CDR2 is SVGIG in the germline V gene (reference sequence). The V gene end was trimmed by 0 bases and the J gene end by 9 bases; junction bases not matched to a gene: 5. The CDR3 contains 14 residues. The CDR3 region is CAWSVLGGSSPLHF. The CDR3 DNA reads TGTGCCTGGAGTGTATTAGGGGGCAGTTCACCCCTCCACTTT.

This chain uses TRBV6-1 with TRBJ1-5; perhaps TRBD1 as D (5 bases). From germline, CDR1 is MNHNS and CDR2 SASEGT. V was shortened by 2 bases and J by 1 base, with 6 bases between the two germline ends. CDR3 size: 14 residues. CDR3 in DNA: TGTGCCAGCAGTGAAAGGGGAAGCAATCAGCCCCAGCATTTT. Encoded protein: CASSERGSNQPQHF.

This clone was seen once. The gene calls are TRBV14 and TRBJ2-3, with D maybe TRBD2 (6 bases). Deletions cut 1 base from V and 12 bases from J, with 14 bases between. CDR1 and CDR2 (germline): SGHDN, FVKESK. This CDR3 is built from 13 residues. The CDR3 here is CASSQVKAGSQYF. The CDR3 DNA reads as TGTGCCAGCAGCCAAGTTAAGGCCGGGAGTCAGTATTTT.

This chain connects TRBV4-1 to TRBJ2-7; D not resolved. Germline-derived CDR1 and CDR2 are MGHRA and YSYEKL. The CDR3 consists of 13 residues. The V end lost 0 bases, the J end lost 3 bases, and 6 bases lay between the germline ends. The CDR3 region has the DNA TGCGCCAGCAGCCAAGAGTTGGGCTACGAGCAGTACTTC. As protein: CASSQELGYEQYF.